A selection of T cell receptor beta chains follows, all from one sample in a study of T-cell reconstitution after alpha-beta-depleted transplantation in children. One entry per CDR3 protein, called by TCRdb with MiXCR from the PCR reads. Of about 500,000 distinct CDR3 sequences listed, around 10% are singletons. The sequencing here drew on PBMCs, mostly from graft donor cells, taken 180 days after TCRalphabeta/CD19-depleted stem cell transplant. These receptor sequences come from a female patient under 10 years old who had a stem cell transplant for aplastic anemia, so the T cells may come from the graft donor. CDR3s include the opening cysteine and the closing phenylalanine or tryptophan. The order of the fields is D gene, clone size, J gene, V gene, CDR3 protein, CDR3 DNA. A D gene is named only where the DNA matches it firmly. Part of the rows lack a size; the others show once, few, many or a class for expanded clones.

d_gene: TRBD2; abundance: -; j_gene: TRBJ2-1; v_gene: TRBV20-1; CDR3aa: CSAPPTSGSYNEQFF; CDR3nt: TGCAGTGCCCCCCCCACTAGCGGGAGTTACAATGAGCAGTTCTTC
d_gene: -; abundance: few; j_gene: TRBJ1-1; v_gene: TRBV19; CDR3aa: CASSIDGTEAFF; CDR3nt: TGTGCCAGTAGTATCGACGGGACTGAAGCTTTCTTT
d_gene: TRBD2; abundance: few; j_gene: TRBJ2-2; v_gene: TRBV20-1; CDR3aa: CSARSSGSGNTGELFF; CDR3nt: TGCAGTGCTAGATCCAGCGGGAGTGGGAACACCGGGGAGCTGTTTTTT
d_gene: TRBD2; abundance: few; j_gene: TRBJ2-1; v_gene: TRBV5-1; CDR3aa: CASRLAFLIPDSYNEQFF; CDR3nt: TGCGCCAGCAGACTAGCGTTCTTAATTCCTGACTCCTACAATGAGCAGTTCTTC
d_gene: -; abundance: few; j_gene: TRBJ2-5; v_gene: TRBV20-1; CDR3aa: CSARGFVGRDETQYF; CDR3nt: TGCAGTGCTAGAGGGTTTGTTGGCAGGGACGAGACCCAGTACTTC
d_gene: TRBD1; abundance: -; j_gene: TRBJ2-2; v_gene: TRBV12-3/TRBV12-4; CDR3aa: CASSARGQGVTGELFF; CDR3nt: TGTGCCAGCAGTGCTCGCGGACAGGGGGTAACCGGGGAGCTGTTTTTT
d_gene: TRBD2; abundance: few; j_gene: TRBJ2-7; v_gene: TRBV18; CDR3aa: CASSPGGTPYEQYF; CDR3nt: TGTGCCAGCTCACCGGGAGGGACCCCCTACGAGCAGTACTTC
d_gene: -; abundance: -; j_gene: TRBJ1-4; v_gene: TRBV29-1; CDR3aa: CSGGRQNEKLFF; CDR3nt: TGCAGCGGGGGACGGCAGAATGAAAAACTGTTTTTT
d_gene: -; abundance: -; j_gene: TRBJ2-3; v_gene: TRBV28; CDR3aa: CASSILGRMSTDTQYF; CDR3nt: -
d_gene: TRBD2; abundance: -; j_gene: TRBJ2-1; v_gene: TRBV24-1; CDR3aa: CATSAGRIYNEQFF; CDR3nt: TGTGCCACCAGTGCCGGGAGGATTTACAATGAGCAGTTCTTC
d_gene: -; abundance: few; j_gene: TRBJ1-1; v_gene: TRBV19; CDR3aa: CASSITGLNTEAFF; CDR3nt: TGTGCCAGTAGTATCACCGGTCTGAACACTGAAGCTTTCTTT